Included here is one T cell receptor beta chain sequence, with context. This sample is drawn from a study of blood T cell repertoires in COVID-19. Study-level background: PBMCs, B-cell-depleted T cells, or T cells provided the cDNA or gDNA that made up the material.

Patients at the Seattle site were enrolled during active infection and followed longitudinally. The assay was immunoSEQ multiplex PCR, and TCRdb's table has in-frame clones only and misses some. The table shows around 160,000 clones, with around 89% occurring only once. Germline values: CDR1 SGHVS, CDR2 FQNEAQ. J lost 3 bases, V lost 2 bases, and 3 bases had no gene match. The CDR3 is 14 amino acids. This chain uses TRBV7-8 with TRBJ2-7, with 8 bases identical to TRBD2. This TCR was recovered from a man in his late teens or twenties with COVID-19, enrolled during active disease. The source material was peripheral blood. The CDR3: CASSLSTSGYEQYF. In DNA form, the CDR3 reads TGTGCCAGCAGCTTAAGTACTAGCGGCTACGAGCAGTACTTC. Full variable domain (remainder filled in from reference TRBV7-8 and TRBJ2-7): GAGVSQSPRYKVAKRGQDVALRCDPISGHVSLFWYQQALGQGPEFLTYFQNEAQLDKSGLPSDRFFAERPEGSVSTLKIQRTQQEDSAVYLCASSLSTSGYEQYFGPGTRLTVT.